The clone carrying this T cell receptor beta chain came up a few times. The antigen is unknown. The data derive from a study of molecular identifiers for immune sequencing clone quantification. Whole-study findings and limits: For effector cells, clones above 20 RNA copies held over 97% of molecules; for naive cells, under 1%.

The J segment lost 10 bases and the V segment lost 6 bases, leaving 7 bases of the junction unmatched. The CDR3 sequence is 14 residues long. CDR1 is MNHEY, CDR2 SMNVEV, per germline (reference sequence). TCRdb reprocessed the PCR reads with MiXCR, giving one entry per CDR3 protein. The sample contains some 320,000 distinct CDR3 sequences, about a fifth of which appear only once. V usage is TRBV27 and J usage is TRBJ1-6, with 9 bases fitting TRBD1. Sequences were obtained from naive CD8+ T cells from blood, with Jurkat cell RNA spiked in. As to subset: FACS-sorted CD8+CD4-CCR7+CD45RA+ naive T cells. This TCR was sampled from a human donor in good health. Some libraries in this study had Jurkat cell RNA spiked in. The CDR3 DNA sequence: TGTGCCAGCAGACCGGGACAGGGAGGGTCACCCCTCCACTTT. Protein: CASRPGQGGSPLHF.